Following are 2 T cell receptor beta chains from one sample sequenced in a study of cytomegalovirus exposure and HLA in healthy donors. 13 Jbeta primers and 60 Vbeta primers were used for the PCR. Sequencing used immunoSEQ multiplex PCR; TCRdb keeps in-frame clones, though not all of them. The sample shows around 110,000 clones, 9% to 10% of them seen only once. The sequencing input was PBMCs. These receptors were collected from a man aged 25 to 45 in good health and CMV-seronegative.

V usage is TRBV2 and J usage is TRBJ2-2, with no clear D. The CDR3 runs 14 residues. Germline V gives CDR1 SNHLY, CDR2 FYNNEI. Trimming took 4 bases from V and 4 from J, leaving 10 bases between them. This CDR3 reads CASSGEASTGELFF. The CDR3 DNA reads TGTGCCAGCAGTGGAGAGGCGTCCACCGGGGAGCTGTTTTTT.

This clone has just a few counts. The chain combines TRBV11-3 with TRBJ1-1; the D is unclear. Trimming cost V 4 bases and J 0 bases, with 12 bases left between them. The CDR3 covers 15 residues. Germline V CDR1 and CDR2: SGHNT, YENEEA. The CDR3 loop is CASSSQMALNTEAFF. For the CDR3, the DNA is TGTGCCAGCAGCTCTCAAATGGCCCTGAACACTGAAGCTTTCTTT.